These T cell receptor beta chains were read from a single sample in a study of T-cell memory formation after mild COVID-19. TCRdb ran MiXCR on the 5' RACE reads and lists one entry per CDR3 protein. Here the sample spans around 300,000 distinct CDR3 sequences, approximately 15% being singletons. Source material: PBMCs or a T cell subset sorted from them (not recorded which). The receptors shown here come from a man aged 18-30 years who had mild COVID-19 (a few samples of this study predate the infection). Cell type and time point are not known. Both conserved end residues are part of each CDR3. The D gene is left open where the match is weak. Only some rows state a clone size, as once, few, many or a class for expanded clones.

J gene	D gene	CDR3 length	clone size	V gene	CDR3 protein	CDR3 DNA
TRBJ1-2	NA	13	NA	TRBV12-3/TRBV12-4	CASRSTGSDGYTF	TGTGCCAGCAGATCTACAGGGTCTGATGGCTACACCTTC
TRBJ2-5	NA	12	NA	TRBV5-1	CASSFPEETQYF	TGCGCCAGCAGCTTCCCTGAAGAGACCCAGTACTTC
TRBJ2-5	NA	16	NA	TRBV4-2	CASSQESRGPKETQYF	TGTGCCAGCAGCCAAGAGTCGAGGGGACCTAAAGAGACCCAGTACTTC
TRBJ2-6	NA	15	NA	TRBV18	CASSPGSSGANVLTF	TGTGCCAGCTCACCTGGGAGCTCTGGGGCCAACGTCCTGACTTTC
TRBJ1-2	NA	14	NA	TRBV5-1	CASSPDGQSYGYTF	TGCGCCAGCAGTCCGGACGGTCAATCCTATGGCTACACCTTC
TRBJ2-5	TRBD2	15	NA	TRBV2	CASSGLAGGAETQYF	TGTGCCAGCAGTGGACTAGCGGGGGGGGCGGAGACCCAGTACTTC
TRBJ2-7	NA	14	NA	TRBV20-1	CSAPALVGTYEQYF	TGCAGTGCTCCCGCATTAGTCGGGACCTACGAGCAGTACTTC
TRBJ2-1	NA	13	many	TRBV6-2/TRBV6-3	CASRGWVNNEQFF	TGTGCCAGCCGGGGATGGGTGAACAATGAGCAGTTCTTC
TRBJ2-3	NA	15	few	TRBV11-2	CASSLGPSLTDTQYF	TGTGCCAGCAGCTTAGGTCCCTCGCTCACAGATACGCAGTATTTT
TRBJ1-4	NA	15	few	TRBV5-5	CASSPYGSPNEKLFF	TGTGCCAGCAGCCCCTACGGGTCTCCTAATGAAAAACTGTTTTTT
TRBJ1-2	NA	11	NA	TRBV29-1	CSAGGVYGYTF	TGCAGCGCCGGGGGAGTCTATGGCTACACCTTC
TRBJ1-5	NA	13	many	TRBV5-1	CASSLAGDQPQHF	TGTGCCAGCAGTCTCGCGGGGGATCAGCCCCAGCATTTT
TRBJ2-1	TRBD2	15	many	TRBV7-2	CASSLSGGAYNEQFF	TGTGCCAGCAGCCTAAGCGGGGGGGCCTACAATGAGCAGTTCTTC
TRBJ2-1	TRBD1	16	NA	TRBV9	CASSERLGQGADEQFF	TGTGCCAGCAGCGAGAGGTTGGGACAGGGGGCCGATGAGCAGTTCTTC
TRBJ2-7	NA	15	NA	TRBV6-2/TRBV6-3	CASSFRRLTGYEQYF	TGTGCCAGCAGTTTCCGAAGGCTTACAGGCTACGAGCAGTACTTC
TRBJ2-1	NA	13	many	TRBV7-2	CASGTRGYNEQFF	TGTGCCAGCGGTACGCGGGGATACAATGAGCAGTTCTTC
TRBJ2-1	TRBD1	15	NA	TRBV27	CASSLAGTGTGEQFF	TGTGCCAGCAGTTTGGCCGGGACAGGGACGGGTGAGCAGTTCTTC
TRBJ2-1	NA	13	many	TRBV30	CAWSRGEYNEQFF	TGTGCCTGGAGTAGGGGGGAGTACAATGAGCAGTTCTTC
TRBJ1-6	NA	16	many	TRBV10-3	CAISERGDSFNSPLHF	TGTGCCATCAGTGAGAGAGGGGATAGTTTCAATTCACCCCTCCACTTT
TRBJ2-5	TRBD2	14	few	TRBV20-1	CSARTPGGRETQYF	TGCAGTGCTAGAACTCCGGGGGGGCGGGAGACCCAGTACTTC
TRBJ1-2	TRBD1	15	NA	TRBV9	CASSLTGGSLRGYTF	TGTGCCAGCAGCCTAACAGGGGGAAGTCTGAGGGGCTACACCTTC
TRBJ1-2	NA	14	NA	TRBV3-2	CASSQDEGDYGYTF	TGTGCCAGCAGCCAAGATGAAGGAGACTATGGCTACACCTTC
TRBJ2-7	TRBD1	14	few	TRBV5-1	CASSGSGTGVEQYF	TGCGCCAGCAGCGGATCCGGGACAGGGGTCGAGCAGTACTTC
TRBJ2-1	TRBD1	15	few	TRBV6-2/TRBV6-3	CASRRGGRAYNEQFF	TGTGCCAGCAGGAGAGGGGGCCGCGCCTACAATGAGCAGTTCTTC
TRBJ2-2	NA	15	few	TRBV4-1	CASSQRDSNTGELFF	TGCGCCAGCAGCCAGCGGGACAGTAACACCGGGGAGCTGTTTTTT
TRBJ2-5	NA	14	few	TRBV27	CASSLGRGLGTQYF	TGTGCCAGCAGTTTAGGCAGGGGATTGGGGACCCAGTACTTC